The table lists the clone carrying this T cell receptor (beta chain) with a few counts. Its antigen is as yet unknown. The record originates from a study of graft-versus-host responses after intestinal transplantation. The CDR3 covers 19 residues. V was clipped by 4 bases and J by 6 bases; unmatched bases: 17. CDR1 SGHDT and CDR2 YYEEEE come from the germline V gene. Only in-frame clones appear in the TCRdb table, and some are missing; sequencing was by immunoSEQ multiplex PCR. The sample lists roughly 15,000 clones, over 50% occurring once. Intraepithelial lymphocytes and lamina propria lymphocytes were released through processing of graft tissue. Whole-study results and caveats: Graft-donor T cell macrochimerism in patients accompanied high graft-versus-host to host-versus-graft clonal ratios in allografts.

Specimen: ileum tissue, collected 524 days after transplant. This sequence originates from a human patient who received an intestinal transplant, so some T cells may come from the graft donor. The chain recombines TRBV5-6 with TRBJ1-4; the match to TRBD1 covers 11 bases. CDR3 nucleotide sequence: TGTGCCAGCAGCCCCTCCGGGACAGGGGGTTTTTTGGAATATGAAAAACTGTTTTTT. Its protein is CASSPSGTGGFLEYEKLFF. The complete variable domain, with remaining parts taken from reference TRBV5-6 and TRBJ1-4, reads DAGVTQSPTHLIKTRGQQVTLRCSPKSGHDTVSWYQQALGQGPQFIFQYYEEEERQRGNFPDRFSGHQFPNYSSELNVNALLLGDSALYLCASSPSGTGGFLEYEKLFFGSGTQLSVL.